These 24 T cell receptor beta chains were sequenced from one sample in a study of T cell changes during pregnancy in multiple sclerosis. Sequenced by immunoSEQ multiplex PCR; TCRdb stores in-frame clones only, minus some. This sample carries tens of thousands of clones, approximately 90% of them seen once, and the ten largest clones take 2.5% to 3%. Specimen: CD8+ T cells from peripheral blood mononuclear cells, collected in the second trimester of pregnancy. All receptors come from a female donor with multiple sclerosis, enrolled in a pregnancy study.

This chain joins TRBV5-1 and TRBJ1-1, with a possible D match to TRBD1 (5 bases). The CDR3 runs to 15 residues. Per the germline V gene, CDR1 is SGHRS and CDR2 is YFSETQ. With 2 bases removed from V and 0 bases from J, the gap between germline ends came to 11 bases. CDR3 coding DNA: TGCGCCAGCAGCTTTCTGGAGGGGATGAACACTGAAGCTTTCTTT. Amino acids: CASSFLEGMNTEAFF. The full variable domain, rest sourced from reference TRBV5-1 and TRBJ1-1, is KAGVTQTPRYLIKTRGQQVTLSCSPISGHRSVSWYQQTPGQGLQFLFEYFSETQRNKGNFPGRFSGRQFSNSRSEMNVSTLELGDSALYLCASSFLEGMNTEAFFGQGTRLTVV.

The chain couples TRBV10-3 to TRBJ2-1; D remains ambiguous. Germline V lookup: CDR1 ENHRY, CDR2 SYGVKD. This CDR3 has 13 residues. Trimming removed 0 bases at V and 4 bases at J, with 4 bases between. The CDR3: CAISESGYNEQFF. As DNA, the CDR3 is TGTGCCATCAGTGAGTCCGGGTACAATGAGCAGTTCTTC.

J is TRBJ2-1 and V is TRBV15, with 7 positions matching TRBD2. CDR3 length equals 17 residues. Trimming cost V 0 bases and J 2 bases; bases outside gene matches: 7. From germline, CDR1 is LNHNV and CDR2 YYDKDF (reference sequence). For the CDR3, the DNA is TGTGCCACCAGCAGAGAGGGGGGGTCAGGGCCCTACAATGAGCAGTTCTTC. Translating it yields CATSREGGSGPYNEQFF.

The V gene is TRBV6-4, the J gene TRBJ2-5, with 11 bases matching TRBD2. Germline CDR1 and CDR2: MRHNA and SNTAGT. The CDR3 extends over 15 amino acids. The trim removed 3 bases at V and 4 bases at J, leaving 4 bases unmatched. The CDR3 region has the DNA TGTGCCAGCAGTGAGACTAGCGGGGAGGTAGAGACCCAGTACTTC. Translation: CASSETSGEVETQYF.

This clone was observed at least ten times. This chain's CDR3 is CASSLVLGEWNEQYF. In nucleotides, the CDR3 is TGTGCCAGCAGCTTAGTGTTAGGGGAATGGAACGAGCAGTACTTC. The V call is TRBV7-9, the J call TRBJ2-7, with D perhaps TRBD1 (5 bases). Trimming removed 1 base at V and 5 bases at J, with 15 bases between. The CDR3 sequence is 15 residues long. Germline V gene data show CDR1 as SEHNR and CDR2 as FQNEAQ (reference sequence).

The V and J genes are TRBV6-5 and TRBJ1-3; D might be TRBD1 (5 bases). This CDR3 has 12 residues. Germline V gene data show CDR1 as MNHEY and CDR2 as SVGAGI. The ends were cut back, 11 bases at V and 2 bases at J, with 10 bases in the middle. The CDR3 region has the DNA TGTGCCGTGGGGCAGACTGGAAACACCATATATTTT. It yields the protein CAVGQTGNTIYF.

The chain couples TRBV6-5 to TRBJ1-1, with 10 bases aligning to TRBD1. The CDR3 spans 16 residues. With V trimmed by 2 bases and J by 0 bases, 3 bases remained unmatched. Germline V lookup: CDR1 MNHEY, CDR2 SVGAGI. The CDR3 sequence is CASSYGQGVMNTEAFF. The CDR3 DNA follows: TGTGCCAGCAGTTACGGACAGGGGGTCATGAACACTGAAGCTTTCTTT.

The chain is built from TRBV15 and TRBJ1-3, with a tentative D call TRBD1 (6 bases). The germline gives CDR1 LNHNV, CDR2 YYDKDF (reference sequence). This CDR3 contains 15 residues. V lost 2 bases to trimming and J lost 4 bases, with 12 bases between them. The CDR3 is CATSRPGQLGNTIYF. CDR3 bases: TGTGCCACCAGCAGACCCGGACAGTTAGGAAACACCATATATTTT.

This rearrangement joins TRBV7-6 to TRBJ1-1; 7 bases fit TRBD1. The trim removed 1 base at V and 1 base at J, leaving 9 bases unmatched. CDR3 length: 17 residues. From germline, CDR1 is SGHVS and CDR2 FNYEAQ. DNA for the CDR3: TGTGCCAGCAGCTTAGTTCTCGGACAGGAAGGGAACACTGAAGCTTTCTTT. Protein: CASSLVLGQEGNTEAFF.

The CDR3 DNA is TGTGCCAGTTCCGGGACAGGAAACTACAATGAGCAGTTCTTC. Protein product: CASSGTGNYNEQFF. The chain uses TRBV7-3 and TRBJ2-1, with 8 bases aligning to TRBD1. CDR1 and CDR2 (germline): SGHTA, FQGTGA. The CDR3 length is 14 residues. Trimming removed 9 bases from V and 3 bases from J; junction bases left unmatched: 7.

This clone was observed a handful of times. V is TRBV6-4 and J is TRBJ2-3; TRBD1 matches at 8 bases. The CDR3 sequence is 14 residues long. V lost 0 bases and J lost 4; bases outside the gene matches: 0. Germline V lookup: CDR1 MRHNA, CDR2 SNTAGT. CDR3 in DNA: TGTGCCAGCAGTGACTCACAGGGGGCAGATACGCAGTATTTT. Encoded protein: CASSDSQGADTQYF.

By share of the sample, this clone is medium-sized. The chain has TRBV6-1 and TRBJ1-5; 8 bases fit TRBD1. Trimming cost V 6 bases and J 4 bases; bases outside gene matches: 5. Germline CDR1 and CDR2: MNHNS and SASEGT. The CDR3 is 14 amino acids. For the CDR3, the DNA is TGTGCCAGCAGCCCGACAGGGGAGAATCAGCCCCAGCATTTT. Translating it yields CASSPTGENQPQHF.

The chain carries TRBV4-2 and TRBJ2-3; 9 nucleotides align to TRBD2. With 4 bases clipped from V and 7 bases from J, the junction kept 12 bases outside the gene matches. CDR1 is LGHNA, CDR2 YNFKEQ, per germline. CDR3 size: 16 residues. DNA for the CDR3: TGTGCCAGCAGCCCTTCCCCTAGCGGGGAACCGCATACGCAGTATTTT. Translation: CASSPSPSGEPHTQYF.

The chain couples TRBV6-4 to TRBJ1-6; possibly TRBD1 for D (6 bases). This CDR3 is built from 13 residues. Per germline, CDR1 MRHNA and CDR2 SNTAGT. Trimming left V 4 bases short and J 5 bases short, with 6 bases between. The CDR3 bases are TGTGCCAGCAGTGCAGGGGATAATTCACCCCTCCACTTT. It yields the protein CASSAGDNSPLHF.

This clone came up once. DNA for the CDR3: TGTGCCAGCACCCCGACTAGCGGGGTAAGCCAAGAGACCCAGTACTTC. It codes for CASTPTSGVSQETQYF. The chain carries TRBV2 and TRBJ2-5, with TRBD2 identical over 11 bases. The V gene end was trimmed by 7 bases and the J gene end by 1 base; junction bases not matched to a gene: 8. Germline loops: CDR1 SNHLY, CDR2 FYNNEI. This CDR3 contains 16 residues.

This sequence joins TRBV12-5 and TRBJ2-1; 8 bases align to TRBD2. V was pared by 0 bases and J by 5 bases, with 3 bases of the junction left unmatched. CDR1 is LGHNT and CDR2 is FRNRAP in the germline V gene. The CDR3 is 15 residues long. Here the CDR3 DNA reads TGTGCTAGTGGTTTGGTATCGGGGGGGGACAATGAGCAGTTCTTC. Protein: CASGLVSGGDNEQFF.

This clone was counted once. The chain joins TRBV14 to TRBJ2-5; D perhaps matches TRBD2 (5 bases). The V end lost 0 bases, the J end lost 5 bases, and 7 bases lay between the germline ends. The CDR3 has 13 amino acids. From germline, CDR1 is SGHDN and CDR2 FVKESK. The CDR3 is CASSQDRGETQYF. DNA of the CDR3: TGTGCCAGCAGCCAAGATCGGGGTGAGACCCAGTACTTC.

The chain combines TRBV29-1 with TRBJ1-2, with TRBD1 matching over 7 bases. The CDR3 loop spans 13 amino acids. Germline V gene data show CDR1 as SQVTM and CDR2 as ANQGSEA. V shed 7 bases, J shed 2 bases, and the junction held 7 bases outside the gene matches. The CDR3 bases are TGCAGCGCCGAGACAGGGCTCAACTATGGCTACACCTTC. Its translation: CSAETGLNYGYTF.

This chain joins TRBV4-1 and TRBJ2-7, with D unclear. CDR3 length: 15 amino acids. V shed 1 base and J shed 0 bases, with 10 bases lying between them. Germline V gives CDR1 MGHRA, CDR2 YSYEKL. The CDR3 nucleotides read TGCGCCAGCAGCCAAGTTTATCAGGACTCCTACGAGCAGTACTTC. Amino acids: CASSQVYQDSYEQYF.

This chain joins TRBV5-1 and TRBJ2-5, with TRBD2 matching 11 bases. Germline assignment: CDR1 SGHRS and CDR2 YFSETQ. The V and J ends lost 2 bases and 5 bases, in that order; junction bases with no gene match: 8. The CDR3 has 16 amino acids. The CDR3 loop is CASSFTLAGGPETQYF. CDR3 nucleotide sequence: TGCGCCAGCAGCTTCACCTTAGCGGGGGGGCCTGAGACCCAGTACTTC.

In its sample, this clone ranks as medium-sized (0.01 to 0.1%). DNA of the CDR3: TGTGCCAGTAGTATAGAAGGGCAGGGGCCGAGGCCCCAGCATTTT. Encoded protein: CASSIEGQGPRPQHF. The rearrangement uses TRBV19 and TRBJ1-5; a weak D match, TRBD1 (6 bases). The CDR3 spans 15 residues. V lost 0 bases and J lost 9, with 15 bases in between. Germline-derived CDR1 and CDR2 are LNHDA and SQIVND (reference sequence).

About this clone itself: Other DNA sequences in this sample translate to the same CDR3. V usage is TRBV27 and J usage is TRBJ1-1, with 7 bases lining up with TRBD1. The germline CDR1 and CDR2 sequences are MNHEY and SMNVEV (reference sequence). CDR3 length equals 14 residues. J gave up 4 bases and V 2 bases, and 4 bases lay outside the gene matches. This CDR3 is CASSLGQGGTEAFF. In nucleotides, the CDR3 is TGTGCCAGCAGTTTAGGGCAGGGGGGCACTGAAGCTTTCTTT.

The chain is built from TRBV6-1 and TRBJ2-5, with D maybe TRBD2 (6 bases). The CDR3 totals 14 residues. Germline CDR1 MNHNS, CDR2 SASEGT. Trimming shortened V by 1 base and J by 4 bases, and 10 bases separated the two germline ends. CDR3 residues: CASSEVGGGETQYF. In DNA form, the CDR3 reads TGTGCCAGCAGTGAAGTGGGGGGAGGAGAGACCCAGTACTTC.

This sequence joins TRBV10-3 and TRBJ2-7; a possible D gene is TRBD2 (7 bases). The CDR3 covers 13 residues. V was trimmed by 6 bases and J by 0 bases, leaving 9 bases between them. CDR1 ENHRY and CDR2 SYGVKD come from the germline V gene. The CDR3 here is CAISGGPSYEQYF. Written as DNA, the CDR3 is TGTGCCATCAGCGGGGGGCCCTCCTACGAGCAGTACTTC.